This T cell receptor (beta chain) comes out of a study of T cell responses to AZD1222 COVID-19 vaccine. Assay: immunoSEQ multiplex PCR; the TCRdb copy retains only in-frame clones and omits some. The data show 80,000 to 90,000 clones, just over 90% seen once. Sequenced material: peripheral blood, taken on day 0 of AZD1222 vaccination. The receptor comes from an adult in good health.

DNA for the CDR3: TGTGCCAGCAGCGTAACGACAGGGGTTAATGAAAAACTGTTTTTT. The encoded protein is CASSVTTGVNEKLFF. V is TRBV9 and J is TRBJ1-4, with 8 bases lining up with TRBD1. The CDR3 has 15 amino acids. V lost 1 base, J lost 4 bases, and 3 bases stayed unmatched. CDR1 and CDR2 (germline): SGDLS, YYNGEE.